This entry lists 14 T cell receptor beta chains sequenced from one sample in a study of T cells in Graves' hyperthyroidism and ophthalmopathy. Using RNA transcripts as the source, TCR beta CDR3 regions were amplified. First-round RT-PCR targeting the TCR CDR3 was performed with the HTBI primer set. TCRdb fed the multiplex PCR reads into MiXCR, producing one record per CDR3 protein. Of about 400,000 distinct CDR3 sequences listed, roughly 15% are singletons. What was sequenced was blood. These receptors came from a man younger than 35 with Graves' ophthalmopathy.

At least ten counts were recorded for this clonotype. In DNA, the CDR3 is TGTGCCAGCAGGGGGCGGGAGATGCCAGATACGCAGTATTTT. Its protein product is CASRGREMPDTQYF. J is TRBJ2-3 and V is TRBV3-1; 7 nucleotides agree with TRBD2. The CDR3 length is 14 residues. Trimming at V came to 6 bases and at J to 4 bases, leaving 7 bases not matched to a gene. Germline V lookup: CDR1 LGHDT, CDR2 YNNKEL (reference sequence).

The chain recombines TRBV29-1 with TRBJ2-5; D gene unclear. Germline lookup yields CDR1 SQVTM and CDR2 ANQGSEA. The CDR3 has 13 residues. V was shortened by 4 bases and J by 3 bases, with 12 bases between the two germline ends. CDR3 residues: CSVVPNSKETQYF. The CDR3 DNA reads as TGCAGCGTTGTCCCGAATAGCAAAGAGACCCAGTACTTC.

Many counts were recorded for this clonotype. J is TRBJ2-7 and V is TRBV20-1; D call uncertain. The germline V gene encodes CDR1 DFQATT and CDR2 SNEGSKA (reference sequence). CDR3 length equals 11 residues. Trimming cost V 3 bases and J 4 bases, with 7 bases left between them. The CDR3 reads CSASKLYEQYF. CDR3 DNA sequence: TGCAGTGCTAGCAAGCTTTACGAGCAGTACTTC.

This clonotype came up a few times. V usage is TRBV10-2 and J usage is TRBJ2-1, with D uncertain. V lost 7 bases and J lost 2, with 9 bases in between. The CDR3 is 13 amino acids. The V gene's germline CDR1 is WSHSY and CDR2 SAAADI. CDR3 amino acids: CASTMGPYNEQFF. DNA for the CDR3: TGCGCCAGCACAATGGGTCCCTACAATGAGCAGTTCTTC.

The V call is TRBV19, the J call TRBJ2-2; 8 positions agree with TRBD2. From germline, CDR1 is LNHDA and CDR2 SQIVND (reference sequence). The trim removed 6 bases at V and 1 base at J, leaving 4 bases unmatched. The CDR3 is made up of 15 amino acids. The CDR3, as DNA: TGTGCCAGTAGATCAGCGGGAGAGAACACCGGGGAGCTGTTTTTT. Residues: CASRSAGENTGELFF.

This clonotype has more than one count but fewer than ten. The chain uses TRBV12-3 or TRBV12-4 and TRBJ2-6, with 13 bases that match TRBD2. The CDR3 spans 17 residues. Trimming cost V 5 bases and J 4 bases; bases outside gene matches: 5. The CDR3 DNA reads TGTGCCAGCAGTCCGACTAGCGGGGGGCTCGGGGCCAACGTCCTGACTTTC. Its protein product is CASSPTSGGLGANVLTF.

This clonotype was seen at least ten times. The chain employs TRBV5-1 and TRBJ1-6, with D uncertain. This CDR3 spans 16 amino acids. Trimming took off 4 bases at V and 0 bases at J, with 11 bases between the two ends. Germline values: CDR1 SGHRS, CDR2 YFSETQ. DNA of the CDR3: TGCGCCAGCAGCCTAAGGACGAGCTCCTATAATTCACCCCTCCACTTT. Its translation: CASSLRTSSYNSPLHF.

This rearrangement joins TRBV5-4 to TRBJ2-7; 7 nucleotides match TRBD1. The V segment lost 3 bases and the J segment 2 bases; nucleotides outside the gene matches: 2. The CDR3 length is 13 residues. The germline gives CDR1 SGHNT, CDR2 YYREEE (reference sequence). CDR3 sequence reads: CASSWQGAYEQYF. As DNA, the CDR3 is TGTGCCAGCAGCTGGCAGGGGGCCTACGAGCAGTACTTC. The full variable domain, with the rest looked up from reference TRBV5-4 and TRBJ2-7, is ETGVTQSPTHLIKTRGQQVTLRCSSQSGHNTVSWYQQALGQGPQFIFQYYREEENGRGNFPPRFSGLQFPNYSSELNVNALELDDSALYLCASSWQGAYEQYFGPGTRLTVT.

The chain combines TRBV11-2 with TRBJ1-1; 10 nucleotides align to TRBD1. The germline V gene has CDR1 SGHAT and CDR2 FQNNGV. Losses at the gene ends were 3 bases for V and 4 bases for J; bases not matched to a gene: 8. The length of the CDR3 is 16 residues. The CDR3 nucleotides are TGTGCCAGCAGCTTCCGGGACAGGGGAATGGGCACTGAAGCTTTCTTT. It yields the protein CASSFRDRGMGTEAFF.

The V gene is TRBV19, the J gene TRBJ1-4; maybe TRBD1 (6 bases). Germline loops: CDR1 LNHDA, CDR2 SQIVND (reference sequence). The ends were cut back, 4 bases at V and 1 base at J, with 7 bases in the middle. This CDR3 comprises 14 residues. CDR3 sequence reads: CASSKGVTNEKLFF. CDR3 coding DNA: TGTGCCAGTAGTAAGGGGGTAACTAATGAAAAACTGTTTTTT. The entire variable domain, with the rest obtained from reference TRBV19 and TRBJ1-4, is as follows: DGGITQSPKYLFRKEGQNVTLSCEQNLNHDAMYWYRQDPGQGLRLIYYSQIVNDFQKGDIAEGYSVSREKKESFPLTVTSAQKNPTAFYLCASSKGVTNEKLFFGSGTQLSVL.

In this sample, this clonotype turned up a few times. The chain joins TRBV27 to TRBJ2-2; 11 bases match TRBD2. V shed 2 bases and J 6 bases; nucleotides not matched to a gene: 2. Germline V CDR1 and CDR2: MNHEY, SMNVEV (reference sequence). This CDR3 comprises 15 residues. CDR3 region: CASSLALAGAGELFF. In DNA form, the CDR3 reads TGTGCCAGCAGTTTAGCACTAGCGGGAGCCGGGGAGCTGTTTTTT.

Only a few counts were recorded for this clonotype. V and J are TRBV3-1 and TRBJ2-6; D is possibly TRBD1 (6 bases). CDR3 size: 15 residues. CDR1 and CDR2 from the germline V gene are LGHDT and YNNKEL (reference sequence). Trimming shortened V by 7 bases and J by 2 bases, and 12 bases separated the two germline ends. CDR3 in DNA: TGTGCCAGCAAACAGGGAATAACTGGGGCCAACGTCCTGACTTTC. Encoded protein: CASKQGITGANVLTF. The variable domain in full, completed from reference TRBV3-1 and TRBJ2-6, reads DTAVSQTPKYLVTQMGNDKSIKCEQNLGHDTMYWYKQDSKKFLKIMFSYNNKELIINETVPNRFSPKSPDKAHLNLHINSLELGDSAVYFCASKQGITGANVLTFGAGSRLTVL.

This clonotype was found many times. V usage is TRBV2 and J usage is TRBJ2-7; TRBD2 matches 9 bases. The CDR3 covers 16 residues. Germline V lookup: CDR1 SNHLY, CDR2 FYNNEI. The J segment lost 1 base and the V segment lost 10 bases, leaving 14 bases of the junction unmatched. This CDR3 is CATGGVAGDRSYEQYF. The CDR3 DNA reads TGTGCCACCGGGGGGGTAGCGGGAGATAGATCCTACGAGCAGTACTTC.

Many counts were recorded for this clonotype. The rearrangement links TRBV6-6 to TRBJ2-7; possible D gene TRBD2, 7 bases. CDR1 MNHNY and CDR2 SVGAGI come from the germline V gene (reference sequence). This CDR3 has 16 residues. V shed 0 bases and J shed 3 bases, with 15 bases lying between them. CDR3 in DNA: TGTGCCAGCAGTTACTCGATTGCGGGGGCGTTCTACGAGCAGTACTTC. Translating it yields CASSYSIAGAFYEQYF.